The 10 T cell receptor beta chains presented below share a single source sample, sequenced in a study of neurological immune-mediated disorders. TCRdb called the 5' RACE reads again in MiXCR, with one record for every CDR3 protein. The top ten clones hold approximately 22% of a sample with about 48,000 distinct CDR3 sequences, approximately 10% of them seen once. Sequences were obtained from PBMCs. All receptors derive from a woman in her thirties or forties with HTLV-1-associated myelopathy (HAM/TSP).

This clonotype appeared many times. The chain carries TRBV27 and TRBJ2-1; 10 bases map to TRBD2. V gave up 5 bases and J gave up 7 bases; unmatched junction bases: 5. Germline loops: CDR1 MNHEY, CDR2 SMNVEV (reference sequence). The CDR3 spans 14 residues. CDR3 coding DNA: TGTGCCAGCAGTAAGCGGGGGGGCGGTAATGAGCAGTTCTTC. This gives the protein CASSKRGGGNEQFF.

This clonotype was picked up a small number of times. The rearrangement links TRBV21-1 to TRBJ2-3. TRBV21-1 is termed a pseudogene. The CDR3 totals 13 residues. The CDR3 is CASSKDLTDTQYF. In DNA form, the CDR3 reads TGTGCCAGCAGCAAAGACCTGACAGATACGCAGTATTTT.

This clonotype was seen repeatedly, ten times or more. The CDR3 bases are TGTGCCAGCAGTATCCGGGGAGGGATGAACACTGAAGCTTTCTTT. Translated: CASSIRGGMNTEAFF. V and J are TRBV7-8 and TRBJ1-1; D remains ambiguous. There are 15 residues in the CDR3. Trimming took off 6 bases at V and 0 bases at J, with 14 bases between the two ends. Looked up from germline, CDR1 is SGHVS and CDR2 is FQNEAQ.

The table lists this clonotype with many counts. The chain recombines TRBV20-1 with TRBJ2-1; D remains ambiguous. Trimming removed 4 bases at V and 5 bases at J, with 6 bases between. The CDR3 contains 11 residues. In germline, CDR1 is DFQATT, CDR2 SNEGSKA (reference sequence). CDR3 protein: CSAMRNNEQFF. Written as DNA, the CDR3 is TGCAGTGCTATGCGGAACAATGAGCAGTTCTTC.

This clonotype has only a few counts. The V call is TRBV7-8, the J call TRBJ1-3; no clear D. Per germline, CDR1 SGHVS and CDR2 FQNEAQ. Trimming removed 5 bases from V and 0 bases from J, with 11 bases in between. The CDR3 loop spans 15 amino acids. The CDR3 loop reads CASSKRVISGNTIYF. The CDR3 DNA reads as TGTGCCAGCAGCAAACGGGTGATCTCTGGAAACACCATATATTTT.

Ten or more counts support this clonotype. The genes are TRBV20-1 and TRBJ1-1; D remains ambiguous. Germline CDR1 and CDR2: DFQATT and SNEGSKA (reference sequence). The CDR3 is made up of 12 amino acids. The ends were cut back, 0 bases at V and 1 base at J, with 3 bases in the middle. In DNA form, the CDR3 reads TGCAGTGCTAGAGACGGGAACACTGAAGCTTTCTTT. Translating it yields CSARDGNTEAFF.

In its sample, this clonotype was seen many times. The CDR3 sequence is CASDTGGGTDTQYF. The DNA for the CDR3 is TGCGCCAGCGACACAGGGGGCGGGACAGATACGCAGTATTTT. The chain has TRBV5-1 and TRBJ2-3; TRBD1 matches 9 bases. The germline V gene has CDR1 SGHRS and CDR2 YFSETQ. V lost 7 bases, J lost 3 bases, and 6 bases stayed unmatched. This CDR3 spans 14 amino acids.

This clonotype was picked up many times. The chain recombines TRBV7-2 with TRBJ2-1, with no clear D. Germline V lookup: CDR1 SGHTA, CDR2 FQGNSA. Trimming cost V 0 bases and J 4 bases, with 7 bases left between them. This CDR3 region has 14 residues. The CDR3 DNA follows: TGTGCCAGCAGCTTAGCAGCGCAGTACAATGAGCAGTTCTTC. Protein product: CASSLAAQYNEQFF.

The chain uses TRBV2 and TRBJ1-4; 7 positions match TRBD1. The trim removed 6 bases at V and 7 bases at J, leaving 11 bases unmatched. CDR3 length: 15 residues. CDR1 SNHLY and CDR2 FYNNEI come from the germline V gene. The CDR3 loop is CASSRFKGAREKLFF. CDR3 nucleotides: TGTGCCAGCAGCCGTTTTAAGGGGGCGCGTGAAAAACTGTTTTTT.

This clonotype showed up many times. The genes are TRBV6-2 or TRBV6-3 and TRBJ2-7; weak D call: TRBD1 (5 bases). Between the trimmed V and J ends, which lost 3 bases and 3 bases, there was a span of 12 bases. CDR1 and CDR2 from the germline V gene are MNHEY and SVGEGT. The length of the CDR3 is 14 residues. The CDR3 region is CASSYLTEVYEQYF. CDR3 bases: TGTGCCAGCAGTTATCTGACAGAAGTCTACGAGCAGTACTTC.